The present T cell receptor beta chain was sequenced within a study of blood T cell repertoires in COVID-19. Trimming took 7 bases from V and 1 from J; bases not matched to a gene: 10. The CDR3 covers 15 residues. Looked up from germline, CDR1 is MDHEN and CDR2 is SYDVKM. This table comes from immunoSEQ multiplex PCR, and its TCRdb copy is limited to in-frame clones, with some not included. This sample has 300,000 or so clones; 70% to 90% occur once, and the top ten carry around 3.7%. This chain joins TRBV28 and TRBJ2-7; 7 nucleotides align to TRBD2. What was sequenced was peripheral blood. The receptor comes from a woman aged 45-65 years with active or convalescent COVID-19. CDR3 region: CASTKAASGSYEQYF. CDR3 coding DNA: TGTGCCAGCACCAAGGCGGCTAGCGGATCCTACGAGCAGTACTTC. Looking up the rest from reference TRBV28 and TRBJ2-7 gives the full variable domain: DVKVTQSSRYLVKRTGEKVFLECVQDMDHENMFWYRQDPGLGLRLIYFSYDVKMKEKGDIPEGYSVSREKKERFSLILESASTNQTSMYLCASTKAASGSYEQYFGPGTRLTVT.